This T cell receptor beta chain originates from a study of blood T cell repertoires in COVID-19. Some clones are missing from TCRdb's copy, which holds only in-frame ones; the method was immunoSEQ multiplex PCR. The sample consists of about 140,000 clones, roughly 82% of them appearing once. The receptor was derived from an older man with acute or convalescent COVID-19. The specimen sequenced was peripheral blood.

In DNA form, the CDR3 reads TGTGCCAGCAGCTTTCGGGGGGTAGGGGATACGCAGTATTTT. Translation: CASSFRGVGDTQYF. The chain employs TRBV5-4 and TRBJ2-3, with 7 nucleotides matching TRBD2. The CDR3 length is 14 residues. With V trimmed by 2 bases and J by 6 bases, 6 bases remained unmatched. Per germline, CDR1 SGHNT and CDR2 YYREEE (reference sequence).